Reported below is one T cell receptor beta chain. CDR3 length: 14 amino acids. The germline CDR1 and CDR2 sequences are KGHSH and LQKENI. Trimming stripped 1 base from V and 8 bases from J, with 14 bases between. The TCRbeta library incorporated unique molecular identifiers. TCRdb itself ran the PCR reads through MiXCR, one entry per CDR3 protein. The profile covers a few hundred thousand distinct CDR3 sequences, with about a quarter appearing a single time and approximately 33% taken by the ten largest. The data stem from a study of T-cell reconstitution after alpha-beta-depleted transplantation in children.

Here the sequenced sample was PBMCs, taken before TCRalphabeta/CD19-depleted stem cell transplant. This TCR derives from a boy less than two years old with Wiskott-Aldrich syndrome, due to receive a stem cell transplant. The chain combines TRBV18 with TRBJ1-1; D ambiguous. CDR3 nucleotide sequence: TGTGCCAGCTCACCACTCCCAAGGATGGGGGAAGCTTTCTTT. This sequence encodes CASSPLPRMGEAFF.